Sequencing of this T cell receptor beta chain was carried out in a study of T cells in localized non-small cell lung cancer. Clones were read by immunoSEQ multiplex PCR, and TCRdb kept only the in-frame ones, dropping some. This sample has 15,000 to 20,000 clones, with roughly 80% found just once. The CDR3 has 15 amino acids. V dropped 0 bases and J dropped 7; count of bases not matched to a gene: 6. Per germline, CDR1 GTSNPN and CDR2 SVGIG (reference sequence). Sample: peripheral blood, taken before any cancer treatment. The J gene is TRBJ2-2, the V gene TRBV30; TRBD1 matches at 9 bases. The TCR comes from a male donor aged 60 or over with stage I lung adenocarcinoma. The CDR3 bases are TGTGCCTGGAGTGTCGGTGGGACAGGGAGCGGGGAGCTGTTTTTT. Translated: CAWSVGGTGSGELFF.